Here is one T cell receptor (beta chain) with its context. This sample was included in a study of blood T cell repertoires in COVID-19. Study-wide background: The United States, Italy and Spain were the sources of the acute and convalescent COVID-19 samples. Sample material is recorded as cDNA or gDNA derived from T cells, B-cell-depleted T cells, or PBMCs.

Some clones are missing from TCRdb's copy, which holds only in-frame ones; the method was immunoSEQ multiplex PCR. The sample holds about 320,000 clones; roughly nine tenths are singletons and the top ten take 2.6%. Researchers sorted participants into cohorts using their self-reported clinical history. This CDR3 region has 20 residues. Sequencing was performed on PBMCs or T cells enriched from blood (not recorded which). The source is a man between 60 and 75 years old who had recovered from COVID-19. V is TRBV21-1 and J is TRBJ2-3; the table's D call TRBD2 went unverified against the DNA. TRBV21-1 is recorded as a pseudogene. CDR3 protein: CASSKARGLAGVLGTDTQYF. The CDR3 DNA sequence: TGTGCCAGCAGCAAAGCTAGAGGACTAGCGGGAGTCCTCGGCACAGATACGCAGTATTTT.